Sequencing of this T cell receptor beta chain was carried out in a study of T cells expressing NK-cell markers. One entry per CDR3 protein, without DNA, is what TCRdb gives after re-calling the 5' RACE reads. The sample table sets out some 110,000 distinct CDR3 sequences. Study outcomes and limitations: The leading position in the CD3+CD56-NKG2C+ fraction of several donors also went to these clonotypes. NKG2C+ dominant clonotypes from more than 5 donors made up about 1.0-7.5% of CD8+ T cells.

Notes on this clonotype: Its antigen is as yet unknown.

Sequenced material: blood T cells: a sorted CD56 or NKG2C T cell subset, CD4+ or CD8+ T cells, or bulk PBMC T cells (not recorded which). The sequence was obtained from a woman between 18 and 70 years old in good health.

This chain's CDR3 is CASRGTGGLGEQFF. The rearrangement uses TRBV12-3 or TRBV12-4 and TRBJ2-1; TCRdb reports TRBD1, a call that lacks DNA to check it against. CDR3 length: 14 amino acids.